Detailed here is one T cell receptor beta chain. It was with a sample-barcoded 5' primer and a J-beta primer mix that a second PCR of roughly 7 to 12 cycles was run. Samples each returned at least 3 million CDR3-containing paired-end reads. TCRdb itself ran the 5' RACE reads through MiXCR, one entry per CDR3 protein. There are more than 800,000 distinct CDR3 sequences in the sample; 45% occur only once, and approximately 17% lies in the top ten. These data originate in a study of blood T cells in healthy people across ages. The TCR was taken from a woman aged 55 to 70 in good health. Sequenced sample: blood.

DNA for the CDR3: TGTGCCACCAGCAGAGATCGAGGGGGCTGGTACGAGCAGTACTTC. Amino acid sequence: CATSRDRGGWYEQYF. This chain connects TRBV15 to TRBJ2-7; 7 bases align to TRBD1. The CDR3 extends over 15 amino acids. V lost 0 bases, J lost 4 bases, and 6 bases stayed unmatched. Per the germline V gene, CDR1 is LNHNV and CDR2 is YYDKDF (reference sequence).